These 5 T cell receptor beta chains came from one sample sequenced in a study of control samples from healthy donors and cancer patients. Here immunoSEQ multiplex PCR was the method, and the copy in TCRdb shows in-frame clones only, minus some. The sample lists approximately 52,000 clones; roughly 95% were seen once. Material: blood. These TCRs come from a woman aged 18-35 years in good health.

The chain combines TRBV24-1 with TRBJ2-5; possibly TRBD1 for D (6 bases). This CDR3 region has 16 residues. Trimming left V 4 bases short and J 1 base short, with 15 bases between. Germline V lookup: CDR1 KGHDR, CDR2 SFDVKD. The CDR3 reads CATSDARTEVQETQYF. Here the CDR3 DNA reads TGTGCCACCAGTGACGCCCGGACAGAAGTCCAAGAGACCCAGTACTTC.

V and J are TRBV2 and TRBJ1-2; D gene ambiguous. Germline lookup yields CDR1 SNHLY and CDR2 FYNNEI. With 2 bases removed from V and 10 bases from J, the gap between germline ends came to 8 bases. The CDR3 extends over 11 amino acids. CDR3 sequence: CASSEKVFYTF. The CDR3 bases are TGTGCCAGCAGTGAAAAGGTGTTCTACACCTTC. The whole variable domain, filled in from reference TRBV2 and TRBJ1-2, reads EPEVTQTPSHQVTQMGQEVILRCVPISNHLYFYWYRQILGQKVEFLVSFYNNEISEKSEIFDDQFSVERPDGSNFTLKIRSTKLEDSAMYFCASSEKVFYTFGSGTRLTVV.

As regards this clone: Relative to the germline gene, one junction end is altered; a read error may explain this. The V and J genes are TRBV19 and TRBJ2-1; 11 nucleotides align to TRBD2. The CDR3 is made up of 17 amino acids. CDR1 and CDR2 (germline): LNHDA, SQIVND (reference sequence). The CDR3 bases are TGTGCCAGTAGTTTAGATAGCGGGGGGGTCTCCTACAATGAGCAGTTCTTC. It yields the protein CASSLDSGGVSYNEQFF. The full variable domain, completed using reference TRBV19 and TRBJ2-1, is DGGITQSPKYLFRKEGQNVTLSCEQNLNHDAMYWYRQDPGQGLRLIYYSQIVNDFQKGDIAEGYSVSREKKESFPLTVTSAQKNPTAFYLCASSLDSGGVSYNEQFFGPGTRLTVL.

The sample holds one count of this clone. The rearrangement joins TRBV5-1 to TRBJ2-7, with 8 nucleotides matching TRBD2. The trim removed 3 bases at V and 7 bases at J, leaving 6 bases unmatched. Germline CDR1 SGHRS, CDR2 YFSETQ. The CDR3 is made up of 13 amino acids. CDR3 sequence (DNA): TGCGCCAGCAGCTCTCCCGGGGGGGGAGAGCAGTACTTC. This gives the protein CASSSPGGGEQYF.

The CDR3 DNA reads as TGTGCCAGCAGCTTCCTATCTTACGAGCAGTACTTC. Amino acid sequence: CASSFLSYEQYF. V usage is TRBV5-6 and J usage is TRBJ2-7; D uncertain. V was trimmed by 2 bases and J by 4 bases, leaving 7 bases between them. Germline CDR1 reads SGHDT; CDR2 reads YYEEEE. The CDR3 extends over 12 amino acids. Full variable domain (remainder filled in from reference TRBV5-6 and TRBJ2-7): DAGVTQSPTHLIKTRGQQVTLRCSPKSGHDTVSWYQQALGQGPQFIFQYYEEEERQRGNFPDRFSGHQFPNYSSELNVNALLLGDSALYLCASSFLSYEQYFGPGTRLTVT.